The 5 T cell receptor beta chains presented below share a single source sample, sequenced in a study of identical twins' blood T cells. TCRdb used MiXCR to reprocess the 5' RACE reads, holding one entry per CDR3 protein. This sample carries hundreds of thousands of distinct CDR3 sequences, roughly 30% of them seen once, and the ten largest clones take 5.5% to 7%. Sequenced sample: PBMCs. The receptors derive from a woman between 18 and 55 years old in good health.

This clonotype was observed a few times. The rearrangement joins TRBV5-1 to TRBJ2-7; D gene uncertain. This CDR3 spans 11 amino acids. The V gene lost 5 bases and the J gene lost 1 base, with 4 bases spanning the gap. Germline CDR1 is SGHRS and CDR2 is YFSETQ. DNA for the CDR3: TGCGCCAGCAGGTCTTCCTACGAGCAGTACTTC. Translated: CASRSSYEQYF.

Ten or more counts support this clonotype. The V and J genes are TRBV2 and TRBJ2-1, with 13 bases fitting TRBD2. The CDR3 has 16 residues. The germline gives CDR1 SNHLY, CDR2 FYNNEI. The J segment lost 6 bases and the V segment lost 5 bases, leaving 7 bases of the junction unmatched. The DNA of the CDR3 is TGTGCCAGCAGTATTCGGACTAGCGGGAGCCTCAATGAGCAGTTCTTC. It codes for CASSIRTSGSLNEQFF.

The sample holds a few counts of this clonotype. V gene TRBV28 combines with J gene TRBJ1-4; D remains ambiguous. The CDR3 length is 15 residues. V dropped 4 bases and J dropped 7 bases, with 16 bases sitting between them. Germline V gene data show CDR1 as MDHEN and CDR2 as SYDVKM. The CDR3 protein is CASSSPGVASEKLFF. The CDR3 DNA is TGTGCCAGCAGTTCCCCGGGAGTCGCGAGTGAAAAACTGTTTTTT. The variable domain in full, completed from reference TRBV28 and TRBJ1-4, reads DVKVTQSSRYLVKRTGEKVFLECVQDMDHENMFWYRQDPGLGLRLIYFSYDVKMKEKGDIPEGYSVSREKKERFSLILESASTNQTSMYLCASSSPGVASEKLFFGSGTQLSVL.

This clonotype was observed a handful of times. The V and J genes are TRBV29-1 and TRBJ1-1, with TRBD1 identical over 8 bases. With 6 bases clipped from V and 5 bases from J, the junction kept 8 bases outside the gene matches. There are 13 residues in the CDR3. The V gene's germline CDR1 is SQVTM and CDR2 ANQGSEA. CDR3 in DNA: TGCAGCGTCCGAGGACAGGGAGGTACTGAAGCTTTCTTT. Encoded protein: CSVRGQGGTEAFF.

The rearrangement uses TRBV7-9 and TRBJ1-3; 7 positions agree with TRBD1. Germline V lookup: CDR1 SEHNR, CDR2 FQNEAQ (reference sequence). The CDR3 length is 12 residues. CDR3 protein: CVTGTDGNTIYF. DNA for the CDR3: TGTGTCACTGGGACAGATGGAAACACCATATATTTT. Based on the CDR3 plus reference TRBV7-9 and TRBJ1-3, the full variable domain is DTGVSQNPRHKITKRGQNVTFRCDPISEHNRLYWYRQTLGQGPEFLTYFQNEAQLEKSRLLSDRFSAERPKGSFSTLEIQRTEQGDSAMYLCVTGTDGNTIYFGEGSWLTVV.